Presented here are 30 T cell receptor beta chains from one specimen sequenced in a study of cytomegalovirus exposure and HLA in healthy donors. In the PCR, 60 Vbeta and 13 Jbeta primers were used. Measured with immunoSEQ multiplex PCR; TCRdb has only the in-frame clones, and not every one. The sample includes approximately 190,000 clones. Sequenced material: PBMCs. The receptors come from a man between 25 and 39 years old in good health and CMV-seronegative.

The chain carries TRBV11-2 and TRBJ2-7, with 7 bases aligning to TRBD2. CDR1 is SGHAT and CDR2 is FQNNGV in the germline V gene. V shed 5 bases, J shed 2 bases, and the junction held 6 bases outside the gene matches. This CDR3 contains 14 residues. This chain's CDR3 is CASSPIGTTYEQYF. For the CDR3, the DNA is TGTGCCAGCAGCCCAATCGGGACTACCTACGAGCAGTACTTC.

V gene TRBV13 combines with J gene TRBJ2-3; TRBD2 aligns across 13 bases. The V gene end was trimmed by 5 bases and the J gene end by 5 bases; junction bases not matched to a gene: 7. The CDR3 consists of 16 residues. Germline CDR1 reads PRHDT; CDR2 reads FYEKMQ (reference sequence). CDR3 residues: CASSATSGGVQDTQYF. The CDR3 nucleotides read TGTGCCAGCAGCGCAACTAGCGGGGGGGTTCAAGATACGCAGTATTTT.

The CDR3 reads CASSAGQGRSGYTF. The CDR3 DNA is TGTGCCAGCAGTGCGGGACAGGGACGGTCTGGCTACACCTTC. The genes are TRBV28 and TRBJ1-2; 9 nucleotides match TRBD1. The CDR3 totals 14 residues. Germline lookup yields CDR1 MDHEN and CDR2 SYDVKM. V was clipped by 5 bases and J by 7 bases; unmatched bases: 8.

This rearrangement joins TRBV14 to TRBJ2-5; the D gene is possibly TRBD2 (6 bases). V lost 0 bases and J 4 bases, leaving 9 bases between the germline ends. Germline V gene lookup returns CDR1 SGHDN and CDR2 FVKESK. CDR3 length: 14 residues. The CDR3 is CASSQDPGGETQYF. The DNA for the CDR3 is TGTGCCAGCAGCCAAGATCCCGGGGGAGAGACCCAGTACTTC.

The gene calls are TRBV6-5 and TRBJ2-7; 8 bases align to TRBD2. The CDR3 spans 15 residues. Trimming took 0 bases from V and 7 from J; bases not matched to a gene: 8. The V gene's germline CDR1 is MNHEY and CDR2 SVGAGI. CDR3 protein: CASSYSGGGNREQYF. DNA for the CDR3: TGTGCCAGCAGTTACTCCGGGGGGGGCAATCGGGAGCAGTACTTC.

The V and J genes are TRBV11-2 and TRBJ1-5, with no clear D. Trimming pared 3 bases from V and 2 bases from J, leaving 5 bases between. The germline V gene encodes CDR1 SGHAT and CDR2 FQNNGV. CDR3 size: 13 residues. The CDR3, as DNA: TGTGCCAGCAGCTTGGCAGGCAATCAGCCCCAGCATTTT. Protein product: CASSLAGNQPQHF.

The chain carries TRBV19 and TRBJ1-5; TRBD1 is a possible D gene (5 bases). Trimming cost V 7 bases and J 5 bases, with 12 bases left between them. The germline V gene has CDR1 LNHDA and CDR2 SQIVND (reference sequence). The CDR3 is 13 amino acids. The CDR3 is CASNPGYDQPQHF. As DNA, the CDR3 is TGTGCCAGTAACCCAGGGTATGATCAGCCCCAGCATTTT.

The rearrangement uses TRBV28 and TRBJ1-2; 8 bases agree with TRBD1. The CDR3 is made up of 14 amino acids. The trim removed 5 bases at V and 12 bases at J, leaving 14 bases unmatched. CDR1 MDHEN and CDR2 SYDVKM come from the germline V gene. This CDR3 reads CASSPPQGAIIDTF. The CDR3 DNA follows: TGTGCCAGCAGTCCACCGCAGGGGGCGATTATCGACACCTTC.

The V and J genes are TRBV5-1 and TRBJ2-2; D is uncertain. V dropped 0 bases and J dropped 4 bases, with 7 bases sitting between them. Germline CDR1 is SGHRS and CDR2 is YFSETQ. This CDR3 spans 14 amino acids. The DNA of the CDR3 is TGCGCCAGCAGCTTGGTCCCCTTCACCGGGGAGCTGTTTTTT. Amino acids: CASSLVPFTGELFF.

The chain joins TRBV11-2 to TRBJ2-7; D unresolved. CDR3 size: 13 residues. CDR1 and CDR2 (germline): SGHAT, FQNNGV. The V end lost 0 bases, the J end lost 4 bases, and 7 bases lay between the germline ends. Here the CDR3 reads CASSLDRRYEQYF. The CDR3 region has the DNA TGTGCCAGCAGCTTAGATCGCAGATACGAGCAGTACTTC.

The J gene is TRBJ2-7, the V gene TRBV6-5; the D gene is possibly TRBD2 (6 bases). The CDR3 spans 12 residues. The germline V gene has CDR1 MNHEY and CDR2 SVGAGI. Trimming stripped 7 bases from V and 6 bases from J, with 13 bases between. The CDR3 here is CASISSAREQYF. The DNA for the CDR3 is TGTGCCAGCATCTCTAGCGCCCGCGAGCAGTACTTC.

The CDR3 loop reads CASSEFWASGKLFF. CDR3 coding DNA: TGTGCCAGCAGTGAGTTTTGGGCCTCGGGGAAACTGTTTTTT. The chain combines TRBV6-1 with TRBJ1-4; D unclear. V was pared by 3 bases and J by 11 bases, with 16 bases between. CDR3 length: 14 amino acids. Germline-derived CDR1 and CDR2 are MNHNS and SASEGT.

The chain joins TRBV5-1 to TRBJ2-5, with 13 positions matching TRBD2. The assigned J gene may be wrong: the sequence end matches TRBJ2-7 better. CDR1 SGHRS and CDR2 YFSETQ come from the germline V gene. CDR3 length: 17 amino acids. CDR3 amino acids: CASSPPGGLAGENEQYF. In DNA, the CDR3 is TGCGCCAGCAGCCCGCCGGGCGGACTAGCGGGAGAGAACGAGCAGTACTTC.

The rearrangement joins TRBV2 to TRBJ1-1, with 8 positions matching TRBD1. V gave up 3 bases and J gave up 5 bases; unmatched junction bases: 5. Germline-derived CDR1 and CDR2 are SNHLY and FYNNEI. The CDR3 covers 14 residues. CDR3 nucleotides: TGTGCCAGCAGTGATCAGGGGGCCGGGACTGAAGCTTTCTTT. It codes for CASSDQGAGTEAFF.

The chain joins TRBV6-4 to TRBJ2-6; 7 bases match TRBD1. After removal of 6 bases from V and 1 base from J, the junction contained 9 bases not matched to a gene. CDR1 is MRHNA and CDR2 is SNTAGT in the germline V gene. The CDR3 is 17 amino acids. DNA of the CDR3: TGTGCCAGCAGCCGACAGGGACGCGTATCTGGGGCCAACGTCCTGACTTTC. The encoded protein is CASSRQGRVSGANVLTF.

The CDR3 bases are TGCGCCAGCAGCCCAGTCCGGGACAGCCTGACAGATACGCAGTATTTT. Translated: CASSPVRDSLTDTQYF. V is TRBV4-1 and J is TRBJ2-3, with TRBD1 matching 7 bases. The ends lost 4 bases at V and 3 bases at J; junction bases unmatched: 10. Germline CDR1 is MGHRA and CDR2 is YSYEKL. The CDR3 is 16 amino acids.

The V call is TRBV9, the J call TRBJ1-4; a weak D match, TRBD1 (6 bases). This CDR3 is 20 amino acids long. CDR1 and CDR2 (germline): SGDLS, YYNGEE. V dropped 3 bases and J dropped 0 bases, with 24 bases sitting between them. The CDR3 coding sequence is TGTGCCAGCAGCGCCTCATTGCTAAGGGGGACGGAGGCAACTAATGAAAAACTGTTTTTT. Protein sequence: CASSASLLRGTEATNEKLFF.

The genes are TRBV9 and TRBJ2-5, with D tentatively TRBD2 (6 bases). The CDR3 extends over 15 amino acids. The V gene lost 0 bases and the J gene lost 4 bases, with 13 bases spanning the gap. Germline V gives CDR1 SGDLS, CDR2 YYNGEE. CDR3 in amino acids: CASSVGATSLETQYF. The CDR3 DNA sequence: TGTGCCAGCAGCGTAGGGGCGACTAGTCTAGAGACCCAGTACTTC.

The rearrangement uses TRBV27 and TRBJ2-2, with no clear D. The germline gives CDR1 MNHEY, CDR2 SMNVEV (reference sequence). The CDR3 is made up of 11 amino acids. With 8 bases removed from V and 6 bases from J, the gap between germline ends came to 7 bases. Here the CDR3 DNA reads TGTGCCAGCGCCGAGGCCGGGGAGCTGTTTTTT. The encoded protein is CASAEAGELFF.

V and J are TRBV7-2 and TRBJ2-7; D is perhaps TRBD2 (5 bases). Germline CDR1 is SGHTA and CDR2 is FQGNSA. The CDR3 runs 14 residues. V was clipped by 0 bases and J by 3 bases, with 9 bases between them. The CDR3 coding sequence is TGTGCCAGCAGCTTAGCGGCCGGGAACTACGAGCAGTACTTC. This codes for CASSLAAGNYEQYF.

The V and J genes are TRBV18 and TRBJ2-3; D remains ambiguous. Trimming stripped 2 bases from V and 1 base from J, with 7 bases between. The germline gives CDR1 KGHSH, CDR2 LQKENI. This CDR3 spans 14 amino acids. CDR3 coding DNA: TGTGCCAGCTCACCAAGCGTGGGCACAGATACGCAGTATTTT. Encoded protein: CASSPSVGTDTQYF.

Here the CDR3 reads CATTRDSTDTQYF. As DNA, the CDR3 is TGTGCCACAACCCGGGACTCCACAGATACGCAGTATTTT. This chain connects TRBV6-6 to TRBJ2-3; D perhaps matches TRBD2 (6 bases). The length of the CDR3 is 13 residues. The V and J ends lost 10 bases and 2 bases respectively, with 13 bases between them. Per the germline V gene, CDR1 is MNHNY and CDR2 is SVGAGI (reference sequence).

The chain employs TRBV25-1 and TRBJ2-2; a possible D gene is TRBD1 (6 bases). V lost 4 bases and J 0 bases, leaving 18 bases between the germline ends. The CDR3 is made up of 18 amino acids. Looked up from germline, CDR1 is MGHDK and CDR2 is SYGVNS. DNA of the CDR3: TGTGCCAGCAGTGGGTCGTTGGGGGCCAAGGCGAACACCGGGGAGCTGTTTTTT. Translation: CASSGSLGAKANTGELFF.

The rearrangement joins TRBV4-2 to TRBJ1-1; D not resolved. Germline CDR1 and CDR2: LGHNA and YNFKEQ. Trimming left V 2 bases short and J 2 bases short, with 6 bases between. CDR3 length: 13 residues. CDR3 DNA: TGTGCCAGCAGCCAACACAGCAACACTGAAGCTTTCTTT. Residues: CASSQHSNTEAFF.

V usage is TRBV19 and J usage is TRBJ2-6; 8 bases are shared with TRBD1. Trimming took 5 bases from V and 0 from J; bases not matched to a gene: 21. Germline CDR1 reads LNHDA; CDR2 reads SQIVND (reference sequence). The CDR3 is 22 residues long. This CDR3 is CASSEFAAGGFLSTSGANVLTF. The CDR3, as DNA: TGTGCCAGTAGTGAATTTGCGGCAGGGGGCTTTCTGTCAACCTCTGGGGCCAACGTCCTGACTTTC.

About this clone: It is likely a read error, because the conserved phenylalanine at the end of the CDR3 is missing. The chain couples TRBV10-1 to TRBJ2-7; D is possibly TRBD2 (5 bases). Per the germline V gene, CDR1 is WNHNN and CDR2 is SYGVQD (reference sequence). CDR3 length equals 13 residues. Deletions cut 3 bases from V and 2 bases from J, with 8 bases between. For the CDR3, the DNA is TGCGCCAGCAGTGAAGAGGGCACCTACGAGCAGTACCTC. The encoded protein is CASSEEGTYEQYL.

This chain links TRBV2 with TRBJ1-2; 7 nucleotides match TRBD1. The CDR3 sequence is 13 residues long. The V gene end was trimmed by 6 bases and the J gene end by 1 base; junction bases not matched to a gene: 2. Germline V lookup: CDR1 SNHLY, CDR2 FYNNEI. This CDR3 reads CASRRGLNYGYTF. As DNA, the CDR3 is TGTGCCAGCAGGAGGGGGCTTAACTATGGCTACACCTTC.

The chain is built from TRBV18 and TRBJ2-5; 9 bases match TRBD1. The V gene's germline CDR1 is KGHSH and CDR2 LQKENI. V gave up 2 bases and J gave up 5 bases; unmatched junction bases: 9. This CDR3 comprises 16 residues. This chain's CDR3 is CASSPIGTGNRETQYF. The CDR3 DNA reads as TGTGCCAGCTCACCAATCGGGACAGGGAACCGGGAGACCCAGTACTTC.

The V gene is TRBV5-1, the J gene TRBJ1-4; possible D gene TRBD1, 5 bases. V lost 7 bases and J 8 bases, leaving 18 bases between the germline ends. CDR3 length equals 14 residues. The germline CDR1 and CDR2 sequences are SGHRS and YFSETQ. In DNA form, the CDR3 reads TGCGCCAGCGGGGAGGAGGGGCCTTCGGAAAAACTGTTTTTT. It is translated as CASGEEGPSEKLFF.

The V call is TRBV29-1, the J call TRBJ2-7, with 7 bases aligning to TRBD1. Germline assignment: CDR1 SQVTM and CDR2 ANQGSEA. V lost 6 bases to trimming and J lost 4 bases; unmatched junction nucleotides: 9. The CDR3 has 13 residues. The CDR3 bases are TGCAGCGTCGCGACAGGGACGGGGTACGAGCAGTACTTC. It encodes CSVATGTGYEQYF.